This entry concerns a single T cell receptor (beta chain). This sample was taken from a study of shared clonotypes between healthy human individuals. The CDR3 has 13 residues. V shed 5 bases and J shed 7 bases, with 14 bases lying between them. Looked up from germline, CDR1 is SEHNR and CDR2 is FQNEAQ (reference sequence). Libraries were prepared by immunoSEQ multiplex PCR; TCRdb keeps only in-frame clonotypes and omits some of them. The sample records about 800,000 clones, around 96% being singletons. CD8 cells regarded as naive lacked CD45RO, were positively chosen for CCR7, and omitted terminally differentiated effector memory CD45RA+ cells.

V is TRBV7-9 and J is TRBJ1-1; unclear D gene. Sequencing was done on a sample of naive CD8+ T cells sorted from blood. This clonotype originated in a man between 25 and 39 years old in good health. CDR3 loop: CASSPRPKVEAFF. DNA for the CDR3: TGTGCCAGCAGCCCCCGACCTAAGGTTGAAGCTTTCTTT. The whole variable domain, remainder taken from reference TRBV7-9 and TRBJ1-1, is DTGVSQNPRHKITKRGQNVTFRCDPISEHNRLYWYRQTLGQGPEFLTYFQNEAQLEKSRLLSDRFSAERPKGSFSTLEIQRTEQGDSAMYLCASSPRPKVEAFFGQGTRLTVV.